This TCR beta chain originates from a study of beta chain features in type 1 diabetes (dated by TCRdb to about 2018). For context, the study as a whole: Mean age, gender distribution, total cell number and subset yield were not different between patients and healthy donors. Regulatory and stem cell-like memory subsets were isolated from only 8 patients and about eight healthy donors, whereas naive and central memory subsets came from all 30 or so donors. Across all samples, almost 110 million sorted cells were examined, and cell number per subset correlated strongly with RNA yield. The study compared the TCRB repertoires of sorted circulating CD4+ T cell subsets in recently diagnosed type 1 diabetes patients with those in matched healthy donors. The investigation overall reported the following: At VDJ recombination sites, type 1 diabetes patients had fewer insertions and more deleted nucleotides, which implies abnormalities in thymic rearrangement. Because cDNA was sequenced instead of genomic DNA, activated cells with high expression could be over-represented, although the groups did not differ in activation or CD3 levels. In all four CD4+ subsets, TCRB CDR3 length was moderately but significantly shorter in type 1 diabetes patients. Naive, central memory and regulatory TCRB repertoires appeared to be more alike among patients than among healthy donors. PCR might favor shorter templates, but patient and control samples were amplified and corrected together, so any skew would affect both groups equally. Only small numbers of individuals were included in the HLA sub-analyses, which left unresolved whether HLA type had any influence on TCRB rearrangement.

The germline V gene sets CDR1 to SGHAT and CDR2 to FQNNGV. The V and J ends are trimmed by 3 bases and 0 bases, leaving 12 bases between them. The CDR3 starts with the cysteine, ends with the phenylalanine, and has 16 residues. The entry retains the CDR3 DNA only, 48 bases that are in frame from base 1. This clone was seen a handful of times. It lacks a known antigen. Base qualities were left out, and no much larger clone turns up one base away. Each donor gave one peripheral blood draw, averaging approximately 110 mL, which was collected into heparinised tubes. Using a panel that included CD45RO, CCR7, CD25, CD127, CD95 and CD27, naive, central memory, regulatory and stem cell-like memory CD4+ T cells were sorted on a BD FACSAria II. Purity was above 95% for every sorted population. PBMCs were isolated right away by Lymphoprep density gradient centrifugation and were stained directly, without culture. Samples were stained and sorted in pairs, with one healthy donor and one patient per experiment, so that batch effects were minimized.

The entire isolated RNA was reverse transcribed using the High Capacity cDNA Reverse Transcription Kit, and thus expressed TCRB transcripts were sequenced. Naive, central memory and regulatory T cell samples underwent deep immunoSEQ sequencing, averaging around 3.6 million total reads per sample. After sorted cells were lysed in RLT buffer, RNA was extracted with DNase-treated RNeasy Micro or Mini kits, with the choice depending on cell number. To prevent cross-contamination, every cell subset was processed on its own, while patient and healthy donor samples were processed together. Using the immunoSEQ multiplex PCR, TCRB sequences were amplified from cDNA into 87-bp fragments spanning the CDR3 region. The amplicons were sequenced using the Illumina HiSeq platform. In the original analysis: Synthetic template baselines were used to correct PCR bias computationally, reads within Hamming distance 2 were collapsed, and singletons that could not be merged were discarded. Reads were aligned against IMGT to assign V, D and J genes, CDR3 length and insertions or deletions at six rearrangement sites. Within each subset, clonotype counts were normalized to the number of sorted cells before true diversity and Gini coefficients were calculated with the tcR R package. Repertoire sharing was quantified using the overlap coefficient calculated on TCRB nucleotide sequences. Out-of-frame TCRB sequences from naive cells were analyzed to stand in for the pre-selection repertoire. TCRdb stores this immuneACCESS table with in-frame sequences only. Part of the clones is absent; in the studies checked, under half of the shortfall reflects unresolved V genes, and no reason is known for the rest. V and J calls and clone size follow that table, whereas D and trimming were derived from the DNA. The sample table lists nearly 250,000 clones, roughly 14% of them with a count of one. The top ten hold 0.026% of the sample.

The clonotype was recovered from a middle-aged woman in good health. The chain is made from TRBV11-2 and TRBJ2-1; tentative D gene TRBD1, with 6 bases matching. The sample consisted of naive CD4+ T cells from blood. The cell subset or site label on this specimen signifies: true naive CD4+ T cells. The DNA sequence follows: TGTGCCAGCAGCTTCTGGGGGCACCCCTCCTACAATGAGCAGTTCTTC. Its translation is CASSFWGHPSYNEQFF.